The rows below give T cell receptor beta chains drawn from one sample of a study of shared clonotypes between healthy human individuals. Some clones are missing from TCRdb's copy, which holds only in-frame ones; the method was immunoSEQ multiplex PCR. The profile shows 600,000 to 750,000 clones, roughly 88% of them singletons. Material for sequencing was memory CD8+ T cells from PBMCs. These receptors were obtained from a young man in good health. Some clones in this sample may be carry-over from other donors' samples. The CDR3 runs from the conserved cysteine through the conserved F or W. A D gene is named only where the DNA matches it firmly. Clone size is shown for a subset of rows, as once, few, many or a class of expanded clone.

TRBV27	TRBJ2-5	NA	NA	CASSLLSGSETQYF	TGTGCCAGCAGTTTACTCAGTGGGTCGGAGACCCAGTACTTC
TRBV6-6	TRBJ2-7	NA	TRBD2	CASSLGTSGYEQYF	TGTGCCAGCAGTTTGGGGACTAGCGGCTACGAGCAGTACTTC
TRBV30	TRBJ1-1	NA	NA	CAWRNRDGGWNTEAFF	TGTGCCTGGAGGAACCGGGACGGAGGCTGGAACACTGAAGCTTTCTTT
TRBV28	TRBJ2-7	NA	NA	CASSFTDSYEQYF	TGTGCCAGCAGTTTCACCGACTCCTACGAGCAGTACTTC
TRBV28	TRBJ2-2	NA	NA	CASSLAHLGLHTGELFF	TGTGCCAGCAGTTTAGCCCATTTAGGTCTTCACACCGGGGAGCTGTTTTTT
TRBV19	TRBJ2-7	NA	TRBD1	CASSPGQTYEQYF	TGTGCCAGTAGTCCGGGACAGACCTACGAGCAGTACTTC
TRBV4-3	TRBJ1-2	NA	NA	CASSQGETGGYGYTF	TGCGCCAGCAGCCAAGGGGAGACAGGCGGTTATGGCTACACCTTC
TRBV7-9	TRBJ2-5	once	TRBD1	CASSRRTGKEETQYF	TGTGCCAGCAGCCGGAGGACAGGGAAGGAGGAGACCCAGTACTTC
TRBV28	TRBJ1-5	NA	NA	CASSLLRGSSNQPQHF	TGTGCCAGCAGTCTCCTCAGGGGCTCGAGCAATCAGCCCCAGCATTTT
TRBV7-6	TRBJ2-7	NA	TRBD1	CASSSGTGPSYEQYF	TGTGCCAGCAGCTCCGGGACAGGGCCCTCCTACGAGCAGTACTTC
TRBV5-6	TRBJ1-2	NA	TRBD1	CASSLKDRGGYGYTF	TGTGCCAGCAGCTTAAAGGACAGGGGTGGCTATGGCTACACCTTC
TRBV27	TRBJ2-1	NA	TRBD2	CASKLAGGRSYNEQFF	TGTGCCAGCAAACTAGCGGGAGGGAGGTCCTACAATGAGCAGTTCTTC
TRBV7-2	TRBJ1-1	NA	NA	CASSYPRVTEAFF	TGTGCCAGCAGCTACCCGAGGGTCACTGAAGCTTTCTTT
TRBV7-2	TRBJ2-2	NA	TRBD1	CASSSRPGQGVVGELFF	TGTGCCAGCAGCTCGAGACCGGGACAGGGAGTGGTCGGGGAGCTGTTTTTT
TRBV6-6	TRBJ2-7	NA	NA	CASTQSGGHYEQYF	TGTGCCAGCACCCAAAGTGGGGGGCACTACGAGCAGTACTTC
TRBV9	TRBJ2-1	NA	TRBD2	CASSALGLAAYNEQFF	TGTGCCAGCAGCGCTCTGGGACTAGCGGCATACAATGAGCAGTTCTTC
TRBV9	TRBJ2-2	NA	TRBD1	CASSVAGGRGRGTGELFF	TGTGCCAGCAGCGTAGCTGGGGGAAGGGGGCGCGGCACCGGGGAGCTGTTTTTT
TRBV6-5	TRBJ2-2	NA	TRBD2	CASSYSKREAGELFF	TGTGCCAGCAGTTACTCGAAGCGGGAGGCCGGGGAGCTGTTTTTT
TRBV7-8	TRBJ2-6	NA	TRBD2	CASSLVGLADSSGANVLTF	TGTGCCAGCAGCTTAGTTGGACTAGCGGATAGCTCTGGGGCCAACGTCCTGACTTTC
TRBV28	TRBJ1-1	NA	NA	CASSGQRRDVGEAFF	TGTGCCAGCAGCGGACAACGGCGGGACGTTGGTGAAGCTTTCTTT
TRBV28	TRBJ2-1	NA	TRBD1	CASSFYRGQNEQFF	TGTGCCAGCAGTTTCTATAGGGGGCAGAATGAGCAGTTCTTC
TRBV6-5	TRBJ1-1	NA	TRBD1	CASRGTDWNTEAFF	TGTGCCAGCAGGGGGACAGATTGGAACACTGAAGCTTTCTTT
TRBV27	TRBJ2-1	NA	TRBD1	CASSSTGRPYNEQFF	TGTGCCAGCAGTTCGACAGGGCGTCCCTACAATGAGCAGTTCTTC
TRBV7-9	TRBJ2-1	NA	NA	CASSPAFGEQFF	TGTGCCAGCAGCCCCGCTTTCGGTGAGCAGTTCTTC
TRBV28	TRBJ1-1	many	TRBD1	CASSTGGWGAFF	TGTGCCAGCAGTACAGGGGGCTGGGGAGCTTTCTTT
TRBV25-1	TRBJ2-3	NA	NA	CASSGMDTQYF	TGTGCCAGCAGTGGAATGGATACGCAGTATTTT
TRBV5-6	TRBJ2-7	NA	NA	CASSFPTTYEQYF	TGTGCCAGCAGCTTCCCCACCACCTACGAGCAGTACTTC
TRBV11-2	TRBJ2-1	NA	NA	CASSLGRLAYNEQFF	TGTGCCAGCAGCTTAGGTCGACTAGCCTACAATGAGCAGTTCTTC
TRBV10-1	TRBJ2-7	NA	NA	CASSEPGSSYEQYF	TGCGCCAGCAGTGAGCCAGGGAGCTCCTACGAGCAGTACTTC
TRBV5-5	TRBJ2-7	once	NA	CASSWALAEAYEQYF	TGTGCCAGCAGCTGGGCCCTAGCAGAGGCCTACGAGCAGTACTTC
TRBV7-9	TRBJ2-7	NA	NA	CASSHPRDGLSYEQYF	TGTGCCAGCAGCCATCCGCGGGACGGACTTTCCTACGAGCAGTACTTC
TRBV5-1	TRBJ2-5	NA	NA	CASSSHQGRGRETQYF	TGCGCCAGCAGCTCACACCAGGGGAGGGGGCGAGAGACCCAGTACTTC
TRBV9	TRBJ1-1	NA	TRBD1	CASSEAGGAVTEAFF	TGTGCCAGCAGTGAGGCAGGGGGCGCGGTCACTGAAGCTTTCTTT
TRBV6-5	TRBJ1-2	once	NA	CASSYSSQALNYGYTF	TGTGCCAGCAGTTACTCGAGTCAGGCGCTTAACTATGGCTACACCTTC
TRBV28	TRBJ2-5	NA	TRBD1	CASSRRDSKETQYF	TGTGCCAGCAGTCGTAGGGACAGTAAAGAGACCCAGTACTTC
TRBV9	TRBJ1-2	few	TRBD1	CASRGQGRGGYTF	TGTGCCAGCAGGGGACAGGGAAGGGGTGGCTACACCTTC
TRBV28	TRBJ1-2	NA	NA	CASWGGSYGYTF	TGTGCCAGCTGGGGGGGAAGCTATGGCTACACCTTC
TRBV28	TRBJ1-5	NA	NA	CASSFFTLTGNSNQPQHF	TGTGCCAGCAGTTTCTTTACTCTAACAGGAAATAGCAATCAGCCCCAGCATTTT
TRBV28	TRBJ1-5	once	NA	CASNGVPFSNQPQHF	TGTGCCAGCAATGGGGTTCCCTTTAGCAATCAGCCCCAGCATTTT
TRBV28	TRBJ1-1	NA	NA	CASRVFGIGLNTEAFF	TGTGCCAGCAGGGTATTCGGTATAGGACTGAACACTGAAGCTTTCTTT